The T cell receptor (beta chain) described here comes from a study of low-dose radiotherapy and immunotherapy resistance in tumors. As for the study in general: Members of Cohort 1 were treated with 0.5 Gy per fraction every 2 weeks. The prescribed total PTV dose was 6.5 Gy. Ipilimumab 1 mg/kg every six weeks, together with nivolumab 240 mg every two weeks, was given intravenously to patients.

This clonotype was counted many times. The ends were cut back, 6 bases at V and 4 bases at J, with 10 bases in the middle. This CDR3 contains 12 residues. First-strand cDNA used TRAV- and TRBV-specific primers, covering alpha and beta chains. The authors amplified TCRs for approximately 18 PCR cycles with a constant-region primer and a V-primer adapter. MiXCR was run by TCRdb on the reads, yielding one entry per CDR3 protein. This sample has tens of thousands of distinct CDR3 sequences, with over 15% found just once. Time point here: before trial treatment. The input for sequencing was PBMCs, taken before treatment. The receptor comes from a male donor with prostate cancer. The V and J genes are TRBV12-3 or TRBV12-4 and TRBJ2-7, with D perhaps TRBD2 (5 bases). The CDR3 DNA reads as TGTGCCAGCAGAGATCGGGGTTACGAGCAGTACTTC. Translating gives CASRDRGYEQYF.